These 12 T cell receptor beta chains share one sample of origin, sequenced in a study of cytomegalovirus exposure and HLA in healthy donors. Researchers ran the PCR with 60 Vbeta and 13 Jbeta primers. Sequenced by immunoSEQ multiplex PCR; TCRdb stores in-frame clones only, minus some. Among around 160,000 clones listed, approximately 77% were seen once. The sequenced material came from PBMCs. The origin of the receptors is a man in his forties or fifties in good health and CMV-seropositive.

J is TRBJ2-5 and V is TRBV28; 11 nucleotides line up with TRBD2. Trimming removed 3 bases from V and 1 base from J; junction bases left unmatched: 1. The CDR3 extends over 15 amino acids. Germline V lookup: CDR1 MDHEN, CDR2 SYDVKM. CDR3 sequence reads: CASSFSGGVQETQYF. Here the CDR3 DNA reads TGTGCCAGCAGTTTTAGCGGGGGGGTCCAAGAGACCCAGTACTTC. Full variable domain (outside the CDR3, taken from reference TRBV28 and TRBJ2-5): DVKVTQSSRYLVKRTGEKVFLECVQDMDHENMFWYRQDPGLGLRLIYFSYDVKMKEKGDIPEGYSVSREKKERFSLILESASTNQTSMYLCASSFSGGVQETQYFGPGTRLLVL.

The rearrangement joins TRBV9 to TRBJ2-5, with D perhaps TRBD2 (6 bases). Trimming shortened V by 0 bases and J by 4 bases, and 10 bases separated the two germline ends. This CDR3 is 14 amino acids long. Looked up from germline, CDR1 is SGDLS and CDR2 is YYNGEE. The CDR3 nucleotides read TGTGCCAGCAGCGTAGGGGCTAGCGTAGAGACCCAGTACTTC. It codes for CASSVGASVETQYF.

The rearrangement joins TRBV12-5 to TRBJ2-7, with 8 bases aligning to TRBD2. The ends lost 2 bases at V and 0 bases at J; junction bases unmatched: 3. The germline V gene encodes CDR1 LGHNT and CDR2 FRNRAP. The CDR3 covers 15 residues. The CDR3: CASGLSGTSSYEQYF. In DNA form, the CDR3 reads TGTGCTAGTGGTTTGTCGGGGACTAGCTCCTACGAGCAGTACTTC.

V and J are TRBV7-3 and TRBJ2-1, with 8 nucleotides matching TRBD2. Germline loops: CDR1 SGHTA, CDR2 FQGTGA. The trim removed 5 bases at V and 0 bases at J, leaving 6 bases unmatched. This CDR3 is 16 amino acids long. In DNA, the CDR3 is TGTGCCAGCAGCCCCCGGGGGGGGAGCTCCTACAATGAGCAGTTCTTC. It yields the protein CASSPRGGSSYNEQFF.

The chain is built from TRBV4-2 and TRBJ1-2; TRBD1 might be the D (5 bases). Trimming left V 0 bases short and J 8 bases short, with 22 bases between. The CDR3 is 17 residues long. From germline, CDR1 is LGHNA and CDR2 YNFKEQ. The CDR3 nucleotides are TGTGCCAGCAGCCAAGATAAGGGGAACACGCAAGTTAAGGGCTACACCTTC. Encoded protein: CASSQDKGNTQVKGYTF.

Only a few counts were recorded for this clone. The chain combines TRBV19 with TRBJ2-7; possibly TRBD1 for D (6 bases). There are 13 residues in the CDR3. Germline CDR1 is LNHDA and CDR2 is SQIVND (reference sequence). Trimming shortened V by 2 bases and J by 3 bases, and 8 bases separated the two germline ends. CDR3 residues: CASSIKGGYEQYF. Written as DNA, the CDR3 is TGTGCCAGTAGTATAAAAGGGGGCTACGAGCAGTACTTC.

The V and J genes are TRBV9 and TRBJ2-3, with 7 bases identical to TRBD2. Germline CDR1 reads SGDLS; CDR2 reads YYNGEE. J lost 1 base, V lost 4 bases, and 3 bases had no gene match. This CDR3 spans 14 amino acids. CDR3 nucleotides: TGTGCCAGCAGCCTCAGCGGGGGCACAGATACGCAGTATTTT. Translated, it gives CASSLSGGTDTQYF. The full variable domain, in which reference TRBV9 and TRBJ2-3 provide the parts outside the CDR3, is DSGVTQTPKHLITATGQRVTLRCSPRSGDLSVYWYQQSLDQGLQFLIQYYNGEERAKGNILERFSAQQFPDLHSELNLSSLELGDSALYFCASSLSGGTDTQYFGPGTRLTVL.

The CDR3 region has the DNA TGTGCCAGCAGCGAGGGGGCGAGCGGATCTAGCACAGATACGCAGTATTTT. It codes for CASSEGASGSSTDTQYF. The gene calls are TRBV9 and TRBJ2-3; 7 nucleotides line up with TRBD1. CDR1 and CDR2 from the germline V gene are SGDLS and YYNGEE. With V trimmed by 3 bases and J by 0 bases, 10 bases remained unmatched. The CDR3 length is 17 residues.

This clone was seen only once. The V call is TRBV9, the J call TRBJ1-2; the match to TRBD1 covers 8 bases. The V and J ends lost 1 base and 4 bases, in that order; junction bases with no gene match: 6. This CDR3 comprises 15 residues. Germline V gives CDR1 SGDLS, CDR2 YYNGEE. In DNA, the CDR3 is TGTGCCAGCAGCGTACTGGACAGGGACGGCTATGGCTACACCTTC. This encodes CASSVLDRDGYGYTF.

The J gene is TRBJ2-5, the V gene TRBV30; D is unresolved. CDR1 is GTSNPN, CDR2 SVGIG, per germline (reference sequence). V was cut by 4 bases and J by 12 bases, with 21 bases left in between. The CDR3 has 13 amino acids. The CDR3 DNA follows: TGTGCCTGGACCGCCTCGGTCTCCCCCCCGAAGTACTTC. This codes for CAWTASVSPPKYF.

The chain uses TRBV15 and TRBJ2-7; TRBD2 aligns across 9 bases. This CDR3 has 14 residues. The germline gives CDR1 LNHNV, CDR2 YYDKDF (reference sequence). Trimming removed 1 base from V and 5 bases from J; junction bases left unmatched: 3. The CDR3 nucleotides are TGTGCCACCAGCAGAGGGCTAGCGGGGAACGAGCAGTACTTC. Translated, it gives CATSRGLAGNEQYF.

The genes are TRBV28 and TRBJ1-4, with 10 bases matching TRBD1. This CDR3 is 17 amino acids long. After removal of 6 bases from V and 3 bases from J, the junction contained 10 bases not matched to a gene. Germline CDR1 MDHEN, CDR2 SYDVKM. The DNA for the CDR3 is TGTGCCAGCAGGCCGTCCCGGGACAGGGGAGCTAATGAAAAACTGTTTTTT. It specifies CASRPSRDRGANEKLFF.